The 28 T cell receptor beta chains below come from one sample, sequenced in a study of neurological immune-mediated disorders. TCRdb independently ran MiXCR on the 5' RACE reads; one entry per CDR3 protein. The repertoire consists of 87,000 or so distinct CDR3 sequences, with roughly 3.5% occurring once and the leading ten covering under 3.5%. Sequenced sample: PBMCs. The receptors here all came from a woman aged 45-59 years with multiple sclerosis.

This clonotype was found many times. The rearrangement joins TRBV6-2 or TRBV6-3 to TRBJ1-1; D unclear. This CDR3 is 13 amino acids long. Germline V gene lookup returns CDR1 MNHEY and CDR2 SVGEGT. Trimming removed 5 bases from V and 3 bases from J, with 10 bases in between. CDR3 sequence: CASSPEVDTEAFF. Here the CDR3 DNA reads TGTGCCAGCAGTCCTGAGGTGGACACTGAAGCTTTCTTT.

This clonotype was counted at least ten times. The CDR3 sequence: CASSWGGTGTYEQYF. CDR3 sequence (DNA): TGTGCCAGCAGTTGGGGAGGGACGGGGACCTACGAGCAGTACTTC. This sequence joins TRBV6-6 and TRBJ2-7; 7 positions match TRBD2. The V gene's germline CDR1 is MNHNY and CDR2 SVGAGI (reference sequence). After removal of 4 bases from V and 2 bases from J, the junction contained 8 bases not matched to a gene. The CDR3 runs to 15 residues.

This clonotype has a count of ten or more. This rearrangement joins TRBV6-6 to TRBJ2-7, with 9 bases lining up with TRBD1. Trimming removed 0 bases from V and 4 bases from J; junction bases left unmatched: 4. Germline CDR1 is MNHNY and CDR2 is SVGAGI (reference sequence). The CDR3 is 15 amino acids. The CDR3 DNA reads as TGTGCCAGCAGTTACTCGTTGGACAGGGGTTACGAGCAGTACTTC. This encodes CASSYSLDRGYEQYF.

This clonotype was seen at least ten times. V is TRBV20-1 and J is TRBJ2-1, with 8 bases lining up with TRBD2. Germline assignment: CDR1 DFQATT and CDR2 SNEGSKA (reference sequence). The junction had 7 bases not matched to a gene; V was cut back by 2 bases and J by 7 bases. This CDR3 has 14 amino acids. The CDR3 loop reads CSARIGGGPNEQFF. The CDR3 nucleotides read TGCAGTGCTAGAATTGGCGGGGGGCCGAATGAGCAGTTCTTC.

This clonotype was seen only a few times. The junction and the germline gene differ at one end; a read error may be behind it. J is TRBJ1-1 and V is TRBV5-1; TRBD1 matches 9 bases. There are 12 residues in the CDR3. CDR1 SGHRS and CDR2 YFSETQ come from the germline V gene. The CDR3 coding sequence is TGCGACAGCAGCACGGGACAGGGTAGGGCTTTCTTT. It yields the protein CDSSTGQGRAFF. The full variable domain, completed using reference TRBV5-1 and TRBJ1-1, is KAGVTQTPRYLIKTRGQQVTLSCSPISGHRSVSWYQQTPGQGLQFLFEYFSETQRNKGNFPGRFSGRQFSNSRSEMNVSTLELGDSALYLCDSSTGQGRAFFGQGTRLTVV.

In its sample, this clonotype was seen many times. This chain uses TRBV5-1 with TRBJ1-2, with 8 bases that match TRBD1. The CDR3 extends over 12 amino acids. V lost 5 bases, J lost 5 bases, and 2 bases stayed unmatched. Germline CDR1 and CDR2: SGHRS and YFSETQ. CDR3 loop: CASRDRDYGYTF. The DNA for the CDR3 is TGCGCCAGCAGGGACAGGGATTATGGCTACACCTTC.

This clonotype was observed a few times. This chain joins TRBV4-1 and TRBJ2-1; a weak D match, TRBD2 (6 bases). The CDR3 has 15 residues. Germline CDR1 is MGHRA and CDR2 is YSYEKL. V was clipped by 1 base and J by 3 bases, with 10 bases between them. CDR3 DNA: TGCGCCAGCAGCCAAGTGGGGGGAGTCTACAATGAGCAGTTCTTC. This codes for CASSQVGGVYNEQFF.

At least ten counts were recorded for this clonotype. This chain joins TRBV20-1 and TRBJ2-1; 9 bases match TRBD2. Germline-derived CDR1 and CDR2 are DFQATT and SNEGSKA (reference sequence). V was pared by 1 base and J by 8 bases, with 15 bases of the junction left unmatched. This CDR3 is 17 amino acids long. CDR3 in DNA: TGCAGTGCTAGAGGCGCCGCCAGCGGGGGGCTCGTGGATGAGCAGTTCTTC. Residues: CSARGAASGGLVDEQFF.

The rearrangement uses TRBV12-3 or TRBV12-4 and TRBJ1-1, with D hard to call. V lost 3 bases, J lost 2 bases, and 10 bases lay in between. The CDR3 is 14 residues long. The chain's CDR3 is CASSLGKGNTEAFF. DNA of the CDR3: TGTGCCAGCAGTTTGGGAAAGGGAAACACTGAAGCTTTCTTT.

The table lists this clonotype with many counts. The CDR3 DNA is TGCAGCGTAGCTTCCGGGACAGGAAATTCACCCCTCCACTTT. As protein: CSVASGTGNSPLHF. The chain is built from TRBV29-1 and TRBJ1-6, with 8 bases identical to TRBD1. This CDR3 is built from 14 residues. V lost 6 bases and J lost 7; bases outside the gene matches: 8. Per germline, CDR1 SQVTM and CDR2 ANQGSEA.

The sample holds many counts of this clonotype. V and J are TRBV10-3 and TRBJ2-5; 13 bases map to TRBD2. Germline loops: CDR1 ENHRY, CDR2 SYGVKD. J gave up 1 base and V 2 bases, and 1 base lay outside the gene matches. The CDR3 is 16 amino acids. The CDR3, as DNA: TGTGCCATCAGTGAGAGGACTAGCGGGGGCCAAGAGACCCAGTACTTC. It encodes CAISERTSGGQETQYF.

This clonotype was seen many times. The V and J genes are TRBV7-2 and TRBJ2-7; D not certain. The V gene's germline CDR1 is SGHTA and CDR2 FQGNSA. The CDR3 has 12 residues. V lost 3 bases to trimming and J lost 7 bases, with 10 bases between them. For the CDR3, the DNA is TGTGCCAGCAGCTTCCCACTACGAGAGCAGTACTTC. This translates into CASSFPLREQYF.

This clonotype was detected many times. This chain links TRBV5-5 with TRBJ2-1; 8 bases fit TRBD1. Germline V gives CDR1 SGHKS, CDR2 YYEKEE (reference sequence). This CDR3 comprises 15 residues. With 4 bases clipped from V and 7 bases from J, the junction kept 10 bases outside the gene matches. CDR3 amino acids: CASSQDRGGRNEQFF. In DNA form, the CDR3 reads TGTGCCAGCAGCCAAGACAGGGGTGGGAGAAATGAGCAGTTCTTC.

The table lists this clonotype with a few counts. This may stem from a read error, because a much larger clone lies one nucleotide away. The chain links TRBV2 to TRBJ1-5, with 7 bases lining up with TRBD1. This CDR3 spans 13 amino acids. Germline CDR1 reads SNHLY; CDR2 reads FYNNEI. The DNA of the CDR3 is TGTGCCAGCGCGGGACAGATAAATCAGCCCCAGAATTTT. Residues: CASAGQINQPQNF.

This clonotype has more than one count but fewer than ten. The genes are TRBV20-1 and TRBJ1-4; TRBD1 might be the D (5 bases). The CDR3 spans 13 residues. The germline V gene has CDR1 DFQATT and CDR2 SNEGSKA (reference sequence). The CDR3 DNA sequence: TGCAGGGACCAAGAAGGGGATAATGAAAAACTGTTTTTT. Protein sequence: CRDQEGDNEKLFF.

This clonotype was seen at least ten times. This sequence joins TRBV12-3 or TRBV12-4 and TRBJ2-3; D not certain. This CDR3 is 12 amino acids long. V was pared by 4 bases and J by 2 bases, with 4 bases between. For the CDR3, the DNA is TGTGCCAGCAGTTCCGACACAGATACGCAGTATTTT. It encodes CASSSDTDTQYF.

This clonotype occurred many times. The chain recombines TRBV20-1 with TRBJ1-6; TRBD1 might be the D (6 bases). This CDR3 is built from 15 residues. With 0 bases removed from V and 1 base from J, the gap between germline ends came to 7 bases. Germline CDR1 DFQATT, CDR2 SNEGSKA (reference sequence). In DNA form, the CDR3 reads TGCAGTGCTAGAGAGGGGGCTTCCTATAATTCACCCCTCCACTTT. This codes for CSAREGASYNSPLHF.

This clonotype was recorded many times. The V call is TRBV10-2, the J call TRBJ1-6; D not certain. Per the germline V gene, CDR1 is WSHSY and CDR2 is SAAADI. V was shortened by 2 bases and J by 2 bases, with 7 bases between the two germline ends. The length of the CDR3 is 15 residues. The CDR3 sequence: CASSEVYTYNSPLHF. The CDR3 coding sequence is TGCGCCAGCAGTGAGGTCTACACCTATAATTCACCCCTCCACTTT.

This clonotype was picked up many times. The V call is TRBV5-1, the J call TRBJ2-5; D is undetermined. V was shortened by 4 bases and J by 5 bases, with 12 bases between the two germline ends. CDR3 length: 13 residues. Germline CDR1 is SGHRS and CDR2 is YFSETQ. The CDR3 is CASSPGRAETQYF. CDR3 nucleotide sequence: TGCGCCAGCAGCCCCGGTCGGGCGGAGACCCAGTACTTC.

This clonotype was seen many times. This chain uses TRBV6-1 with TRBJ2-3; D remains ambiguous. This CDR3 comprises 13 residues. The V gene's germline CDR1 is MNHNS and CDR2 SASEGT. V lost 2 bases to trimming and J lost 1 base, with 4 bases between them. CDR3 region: CASSEIGTDTQYF. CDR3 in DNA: TGTGCCAGCAGTGAAATTGGCACAGATACGCAGTATTTT.

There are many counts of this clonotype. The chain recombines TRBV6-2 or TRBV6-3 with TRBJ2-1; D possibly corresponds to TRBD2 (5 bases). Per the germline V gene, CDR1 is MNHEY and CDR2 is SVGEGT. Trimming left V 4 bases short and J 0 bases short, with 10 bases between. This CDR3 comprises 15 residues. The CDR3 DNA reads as TGTGCCAGCAGTTCCACGACTACCTCCTACAATGAGCAGTTCTTC. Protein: CASSSTTTSYNEQFF.

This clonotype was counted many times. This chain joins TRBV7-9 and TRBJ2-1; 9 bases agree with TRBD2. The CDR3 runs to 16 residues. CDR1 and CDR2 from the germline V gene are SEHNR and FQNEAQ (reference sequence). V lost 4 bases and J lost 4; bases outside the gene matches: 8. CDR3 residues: CASSSIGTSSYNEQFF. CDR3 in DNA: TGTGCCAGCAGCTCGATTGGGACTAGCTCTTACAATGAGCAGTTCTTC.

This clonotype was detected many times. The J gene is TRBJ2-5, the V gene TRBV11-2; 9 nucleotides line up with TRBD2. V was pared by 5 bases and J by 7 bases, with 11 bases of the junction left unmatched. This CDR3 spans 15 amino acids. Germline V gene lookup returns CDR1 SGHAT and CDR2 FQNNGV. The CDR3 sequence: CASSSGSGGWVTQYF. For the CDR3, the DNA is TGTGCCAGCAGCAGCGGGAGCGGGGGGTGGGTGACCCAGTACTTC. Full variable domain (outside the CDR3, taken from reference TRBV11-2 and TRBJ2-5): EAGVAQSPRYKIIEKRQSVAFWCNPISGHATLYWYQQILGQGPKLLIQFQNNGVVDDSQLPKDRFSAERLKGVDSTLKIQPAKLEDSAVYLCASSSGSGGWVTQYFGPGTRLLVL.

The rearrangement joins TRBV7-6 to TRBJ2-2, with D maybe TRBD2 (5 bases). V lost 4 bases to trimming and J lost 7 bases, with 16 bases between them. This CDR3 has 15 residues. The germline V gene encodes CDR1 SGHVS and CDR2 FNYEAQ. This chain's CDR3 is CASSSYGLPGGELFF. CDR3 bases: TGTGCCAGCAGCTCCTACGGACTCCCAGGCGGGGAGCTGTTTTTT.

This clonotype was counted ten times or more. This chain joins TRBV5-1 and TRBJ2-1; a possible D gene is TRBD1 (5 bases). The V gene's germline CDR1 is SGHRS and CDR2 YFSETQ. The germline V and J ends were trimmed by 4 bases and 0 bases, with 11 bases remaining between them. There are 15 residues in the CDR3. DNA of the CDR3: TGCGCCAGCAGCCCGGACATGAACTCCTACAATGAGCAGTTCTTC. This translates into CASSPDMNSYNEQFF.

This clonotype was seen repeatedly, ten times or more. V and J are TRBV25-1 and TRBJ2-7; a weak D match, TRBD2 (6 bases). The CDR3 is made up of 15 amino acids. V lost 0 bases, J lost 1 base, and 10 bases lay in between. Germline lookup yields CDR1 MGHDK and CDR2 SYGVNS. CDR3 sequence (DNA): TGTGCCAGCAGTGAATATGCCGGGAGATCCTACGAGCAGTACTTC. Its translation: CASSEYAGRSYEQYF.

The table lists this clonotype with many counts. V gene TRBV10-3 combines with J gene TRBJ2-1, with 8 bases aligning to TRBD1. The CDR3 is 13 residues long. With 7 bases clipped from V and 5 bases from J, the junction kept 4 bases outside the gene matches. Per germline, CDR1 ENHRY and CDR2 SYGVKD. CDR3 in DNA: TGTGCCATCAAGCTGGACAGGGACAATGAGCAGTTCTTC. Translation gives CAIKLDRDNEQFF.

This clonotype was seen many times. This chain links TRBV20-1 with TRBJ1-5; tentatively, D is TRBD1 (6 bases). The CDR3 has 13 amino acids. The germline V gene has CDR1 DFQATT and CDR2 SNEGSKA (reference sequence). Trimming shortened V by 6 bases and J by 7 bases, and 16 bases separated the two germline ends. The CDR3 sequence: CSARQGSGQPQHF. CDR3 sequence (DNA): TGCAGTGCCCGGCAGGGGAGTGGGCAGCCCCAGCATTTT.